The 21 T cell receptor beta chains given below trace back to one sample, sequenced in a study of persistence of HIV-infected CD4 T cells. These receptors' targets are unknown. The immunoSEQ assay was version 4, run in survey mode. Measured with immunoSEQ multiplex PCR; TCRdb has only the in-frame clones, and not every one. This table holds 25,000 to 35,000 clones, 75% to 85% found once. The stimulus was lysate of CMV-infected fibroblasts, approximately 9.6 ug/mL. CD40L/CD69 double-negative CD45RO-high memory CD4+ T cells were collected. The material was CD4+ T cells sorted from PBMCs after approximately 19-hour stimulation, obtained from a patient who received antiretroviral therapy. These receptors all come from an adult man with HIV who was CMV-seropositive.

V and J are TRBV27 and TRBJ2-1, with unresolved D. This CDR3 region has 13 residues. Germline CDR1 is MNHEY and CDR2 is SMNVEV (reference sequence). Trimming left V 1 base short and J 9 bases short, with 10 bases between. The CDR3 sequence: CASSLFGSAEQFF. CDR3 sequence (DNA): TGTGCCAGCAGTTTATTTGGATCGGCTGAGCAGTTCTTC.

V and J are TRBV7-9 and TRBJ2-5; TRBD1 agrees at 7 bases. The V gene end was trimmed by 5 bases and the J gene end by 6 bases; junction bases not matched to a gene: 12. Germline V gene data show CDR1 as SEHNR and CDR2 as FQNEAQ (reference sequence). CDR3 length: 15 amino acids. The DNA for the CDR3 is TGTGCCAGCAGCCCCACAGGGGCCAGGGGAAAGACCCAGTACTTC. Translated, it gives CASSPTGARGKTQYF. The full variable domain, rest sourced from reference TRBV7-9 and TRBJ2-5, is DTGVSQNPRHKITKRGQNVTFRCDPISEHNRLYWYRQTLGQGPEFLTYFQNEAQLEKSRLLSDRFSAERPKGSFSTLEIQRTEQGDSAMYLCASSPTGARGKTQYFGPGTRLLVL.

This chain uses TRBV29-1 with TRBJ2-5; D gene ambiguous. The length of the CDR3 is 12 residues. V was clipped by 8 bases and J by 4 bases, with 14 bases between them. Germline CDR1 SQVTM, CDR2 ANQGSEA. The CDR3 spells CSTHSPPETQYF. For the CDR3, the DNA is TGCAGCACCCACAGCCCCCCAGAGACCCAGTACTTC.

The chain employs TRBV7-9 and TRBJ2-3; TRBD2 is a possible D gene (6 bases). Germline CDR1 and CDR2: SEHNR and FQNEAQ (reference sequence). This CDR3 is built from 15 residues. Trimming pared 1 base from V and 1 base from J, leaving 9 bases between. The CDR3: CASSLVGGGTDTQYF. The CDR3 nucleotides read TGTGCCAGCAGCTTAGTGGGCGGGGGCACAGATACGCAGTATTTT.

The V call is TRBV30, the J call TRBJ1-2; maybe TRBD1 (6 bases). The V gene's germline CDR1 is GTSNPN and CDR2 SVGIG (reference sequence). The CDR3 has 14 amino acids. V was trimmed by 3 bases and J by 5 bases, leaving 16 bases between them. The CDR3 spells CAWRDTGNGYGYTF. CDR3 sequence (DNA): TGTGCCTGGAGGGATACAGGGAATGGGTATGGCTACACCTTC.

V usage is TRBV19 and J usage is TRBJ1-2, with D possibly TRBD1 on 6 matching bases. The ends were cut back, 4 bases at V and 4 bases at J, with 16 bases in the middle. Germline assignment: CDR1 LNHDA and CDR2 SQIVND (reference sequence). This CDR3 is built from 15 residues. The CDR3, as DNA: TGTGCCAGTAGTAACAACAGGGCGCGGGGCTATGGCTACACCTTC. Encoded protein: CASSNNRARGYGYTF. The whole variable domain, filled in from reference TRBV19 and TRBJ1-2, reads DGGITQSPKYLFRKEGQNVTLSCEQNLNHDAMYWYRQDPGQGLRLIYYSQIVNDFQKGDIAEGYSVSREKKESFPLTVTSAQKNPTAFYLCASSNNRARGYGYTFGSGTRLTVV.

The gene calls are TRBV18 and TRBJ1-5; D not resolved. V lost 3 bases and J lost 3, with 9 bases in between. CDR1 is KGHSH and CDR2 is LQKENI in the germline V gene. This CDR3 region has 14 residues. In DNA form, the CDR3 reads TGTGCCAGCTCACCTGGACGGATCAATCAGCCCCAGCATTTT. Translating it yields CASSPGRINQPQHF. The variable domain in full, with the rest retrieved from reference TRBV18 and TRBJ1-5, is NAGVMQNPRHLVRRRGQEARLRCSPMKGHSHVYWYRQLPEEGLKFMVYLQKENIIDESGMPKERFSAEFPKEGPSILRIQQVVRGDSAAYFCASSPGRINQPQHFGDGTRLSIL.

A few counts support this clone. The rearrangement uses TRBV21-1 and TRBJ1-4; whether TRBD1, the table's D call, matches the DNA was not checked. TRBV21-1 is shown as a pseudogene. This CDR3 is 14 amino acids long. CDR3 in amino acids: CASTSQTRNEKLFF. CDR3 nucleotide sequence: TGTGCCAGCACCTCCCAGACACGAAATGAAAAACTGTTTTTT.

The chain has TRBV9 and TRBJ1-5, with D unclear. The germline CDR1 and CDR2 sequences are SGDLS and YYNGEE. Trimming took 3 bases from V and 4 from J, leaving 14 bases between them. This CDR3 is 15 amino acids long. As DNA, the CDR3 is TGTGCCAGCAGCGCCCTCGGGTCGGCGAATCAGCCCCAGCATTTT. Protein product: CASSALGSANQPQHF.

The chain couples TRBV7-2 to TRBJ1-5; D uncertain. The CDR3 length is 15 residues. Germline V CDR1 and CDR2: SGHTA, FQGNSA. V lost 5 bases and J lost 1, with 12 bases in between. The CDR3 loop reads CASSLQKGSNQPQHF. The CDR3 DNA reads TGTGCCAGCAGCCTTCAAAAGGGCAGCAATCAGCCCCAGCATTTT.

The rearrangement links TRBV6-2 or TRBV6-3 to TRBJ2-1; tentatively, D is TRBD1 (6 bases). Trimming took 4 bases from V and 7 from J, leaving 11 bases between them. The CDR3 has 13 amino acids. Germline V gene data show CDR1 as MNHEY and CDR2 as SVGEGT. CDR3 DNA: TGTGCCAGCAGTTTCGGAAGGGGGAATGAGCAGTTCTTC. Amino acids: CASSFGRGNEQFF.

This chain uses TRBV20-1 with TRBJ2-7; TRBD2 agrees at 7 bases. CDR3 length equals 13 residues. Germline loops: CDR1 DFQATT, CDR2 SNEGSKA (reference sequence). The junction had 9 bases not matched to a gene; V was cut back by 3 bases and J by 7 bases. CDR3 DNA: TGCAGTGCTAGTTACGTTCAGGGAGGGGAGCAGTACTTC. It codes for CSASYVQGGEQYF.

This chain connects TRBV6-5 to TRBJ2-5; maybe TRBD1 (6 bases). The CDR3 sequence is 14 residues long. With 6 bases removed from V and 1 base from J, the gap between germline ends came to 12 bases. Germline V CDR1 and CDR2: MNHEY, SVGAGI. CDR3 amino acids: CASRGDRFQETQYF. CDR3 in DNA: TGTGCCAGCAGGGGCGACAGGTTCCAAGAGACCCAGTACTTC.

The chain is built from TRBV6-2 or TRBV6-3 and TRBJ2-3; D unclear. The CDR3 is 11 amino acids. Germline-derived CDR1 and CDR2 are MNHEY and SVGEGT. V was pared by 5 bases and J by 6 bases, with 6 bases between. The CDR3 nucleotides are TGTGCCAGCAGTCCCCTGGATACGCAGTATTTT. Translation gives CASSPLDTQYF.

V usage is TRBV18 and J usage is TRBJ1-1; no definite D call. Per the germline V gene, CDR1 is KGHSH and CDR2 is LQKENI. V dropped 2 bases and J dropped 2 bases, with 12 bases sitting between them. The CDR3 extends over 15 amino acids. CDR3 sequence: CASSPISGTNTEAFF. The CDR3, as DNA: TGTGCCAGCTCACCAATTTCGGGAACCAACACTGAAGCTTTCTTT.

This clone was recorded only once. The V and J genes are TRBV2 and TRBJ2-7; D tentatively fits TRBD1 or TRBD2 (5 bases each). The germline V gene has CDR1 SNHLY and CDR2 FYNNEI. This CDR3 is 15 amino acids long. Trimming removed 0 bases at V and 1 base at J, with 10 bases between. The CDR3 nucleotides are TGTGCCAGCAGTGAAGCTGGGGGAGCATCCTACGAGCAGTACTTC. Translation: CASSEAGGASYEQYF.

This chain uses TRBV5-1 with TRBJ1-2, with D uncertain. V was cut by 2 bases and J by 7 bases, with 12 bases left in between. Per germline, CDR1 SGHRS and CDR2 YFSETQ. The length of the CDR3 is 13 residues. The CDR3 here is CASSFEGQVGYTF. For the CDR3, the DNA is TGCGCCAGCAGCTTCGAAGGGCAGGTTGGCTACACCTTC.

The V call is TRBV6-1, the J call TRBJ1-1; D is possibly TRBD1 (6 bases). Trimming left V 3 bases short and J 0 bases short, with 8 bases between. The germline V gene encodes CDR1 MNHNS and CDR2 SASEGT. This CDR3 is 14 amino acids long. CDR3 residues: CASSDRGMNTEAFF. The CDR3, as DNA: TGTGCCAGCAGTGACAGGGGCATGAACACTGAAGCTTTCTTT.

The rearrangement joins TRBV30 to TRBJ1-2; 8 bases match TRBD1. The CDR3 loop spans 10 amino acids. In germline, CDR1 is GTSNPN, CDR2 SVGIG (reference sequence). V shed 5 bases and J 10 bases; nucleotides not matched to a gene: 3. The CDR3 reads CAWGDRTYTF. The DNA for the CDR3 is TGTGCCTGGGGGGACAGGACCTACACCTTC.

The chain links TRBV6-5 to TRBJ1-2, with 8 bases fitting TRBD1. Per the germline V gene, CDR1 is MNHEY and CDR2 is SVGAGI. CDR3 length equals 15 residues. V lost 0 bases, J lost 8 bases, and 8 bases stayed unmatched. DNA of the CDR3: TGTGCCAGCAGTTACTCGCGGAGACAGGGGAAAGGCTACACCTTC. It specifies CASSYSRRQGKGYTF.

V is TRBV2 and J is TRBJ2-1; TRBD2 agrees at 12 bases. CDR3 length: 16 amino acids. The germline CDR1 and CDR2 sequences are SNHLY and FYNNEI. V shed 7 bases, J shed 4 bases, and the junction held 8 bases outside the gene matches. The CDR3: CASKELAGGNYNEQFF. Here the CDR3 DNA reads TGTGCCAGCAAGGAACTAGCGGGGGGCAATTACAATGAGCAGTTCTTC. The variable domain in full, with the rest retrieved from reference TRBV2 and TRBJ2-1, is EPEVTQTPSHQVTQMGQEVILRCVPISNHLYFYWYRQILGQKVEFLVSFYNNEISEKSEIFDDQFSVERPDGSNFTLKIRSTKLEDSAMYFCASKELAGGNYNEQFFGPGTRLTVL.